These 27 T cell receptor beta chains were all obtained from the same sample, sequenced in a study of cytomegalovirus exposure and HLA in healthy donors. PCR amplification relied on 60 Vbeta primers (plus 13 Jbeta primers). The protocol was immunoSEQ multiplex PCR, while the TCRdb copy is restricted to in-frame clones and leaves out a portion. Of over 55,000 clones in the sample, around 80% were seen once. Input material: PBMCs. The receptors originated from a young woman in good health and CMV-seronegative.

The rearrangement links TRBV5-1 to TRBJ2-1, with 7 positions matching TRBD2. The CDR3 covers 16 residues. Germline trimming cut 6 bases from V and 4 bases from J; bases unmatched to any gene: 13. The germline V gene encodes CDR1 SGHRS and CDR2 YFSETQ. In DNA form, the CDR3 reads TGCGCCAGCAAAAGTGGAGCGGGAAGATTTTACAATGAGCAGTTCTTC. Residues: CASKSGAGRFYNEQFF.

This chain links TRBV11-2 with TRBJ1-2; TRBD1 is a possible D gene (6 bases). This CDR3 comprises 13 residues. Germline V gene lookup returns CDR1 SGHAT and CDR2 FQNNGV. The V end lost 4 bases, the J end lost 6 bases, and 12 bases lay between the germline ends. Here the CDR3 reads CASSSADRHGYTF. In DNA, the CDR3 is TGTGCCAGCAGCTCCGCCGACAGGCATGGCTACACCTTC.

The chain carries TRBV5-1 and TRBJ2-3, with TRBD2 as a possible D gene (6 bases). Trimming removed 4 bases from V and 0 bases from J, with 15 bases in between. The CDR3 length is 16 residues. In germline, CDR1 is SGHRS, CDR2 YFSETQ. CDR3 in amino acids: CASSLSGLASTDTQYF. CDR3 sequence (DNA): TGCGCCAGCAGCCTCTCGGGGCTAGCGAGCACAGATACGCAGTATTTT.

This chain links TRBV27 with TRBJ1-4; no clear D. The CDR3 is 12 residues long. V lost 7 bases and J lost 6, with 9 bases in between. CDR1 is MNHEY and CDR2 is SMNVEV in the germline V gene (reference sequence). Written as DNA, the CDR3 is TGTGCCAGCACAGGAGGAGATGAAAAACTGTTTTTT. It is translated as CASTGGDEKLFF.

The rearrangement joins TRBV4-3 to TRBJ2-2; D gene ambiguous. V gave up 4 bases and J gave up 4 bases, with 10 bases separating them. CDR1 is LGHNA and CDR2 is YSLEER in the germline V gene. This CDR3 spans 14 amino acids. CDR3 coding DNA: TGCGCCAGCAGCCGACAAGGTTCCACCGGGGAGCTGTTTTTT. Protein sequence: CASSRQGSTGELFF.

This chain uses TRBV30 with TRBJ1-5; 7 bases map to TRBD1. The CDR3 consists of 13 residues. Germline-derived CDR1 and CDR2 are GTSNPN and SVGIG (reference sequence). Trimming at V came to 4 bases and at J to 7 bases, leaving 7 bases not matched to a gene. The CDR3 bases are TGTGCCTGGACCCAACAGGGGAGGCAGCCCCAGCATTTT. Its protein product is CAWTQQGRQPQHF. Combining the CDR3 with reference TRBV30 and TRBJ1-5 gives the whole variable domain SQTIHQWPATLVQPVGSPLSLECTVEGTSNPNLYWYRQAAGRGLQLLFYSVGIGQISSEVPQNLSASRPQDRQFILSSKKLLLSDSGFYLCAWTQQGRQPQHFGDGTRLSIL.

The CDR3 here is CASSQDVVRGNEQYF. The CDR3 region has the DNA TGTGCCAGCAGCCAAGATGTTGTCAGGGGGAACGAGCAGTACTTC. The chain joins TRBV14 to TRBJ2-7, with TRBD1 matching 7 bases. The length of the CDR3 is 15 residues. Losses at the gene ends were 0 bases for V and 5 bases for J; bases not matched to a gene: 7. Germline-derived CDR1 and CDR2 are SGHDN and FVKESK.

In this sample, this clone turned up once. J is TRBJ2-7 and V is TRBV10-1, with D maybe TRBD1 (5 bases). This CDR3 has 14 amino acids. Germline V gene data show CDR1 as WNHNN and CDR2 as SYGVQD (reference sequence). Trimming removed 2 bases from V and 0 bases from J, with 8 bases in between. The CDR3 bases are TGCGCCAGCAGTGAGAGGACAAGCTCCTACGAGCAGTACTTC. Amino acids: CASSERTSSYEQYF.

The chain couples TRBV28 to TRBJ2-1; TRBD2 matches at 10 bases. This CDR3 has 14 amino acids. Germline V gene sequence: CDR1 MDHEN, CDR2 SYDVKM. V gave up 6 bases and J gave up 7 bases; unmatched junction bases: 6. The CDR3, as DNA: TGTGCCAGCAGCCTACTAGCGGGGAGGAATGAGCAGTTCTTC. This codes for CASSLLAGRNEQFF. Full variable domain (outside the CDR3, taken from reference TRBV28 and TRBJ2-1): DVKVTQSSRYLVKRTGEKVFLECVQDMDHENMFWYRQDPGLGLRLIYFSYDVKMKEKGDIPEGYSVSREKKERFSLILESASTNQTSMYLCASSLLAGRNEQFFGPGTRLTVL.

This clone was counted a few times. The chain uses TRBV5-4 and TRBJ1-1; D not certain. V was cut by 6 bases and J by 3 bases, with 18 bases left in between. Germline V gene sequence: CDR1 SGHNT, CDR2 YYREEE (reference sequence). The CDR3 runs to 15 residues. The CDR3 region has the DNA TGTGCCAGCACCGACCTGGGCCAGCGGGACACTGAAGCTTTCTTT. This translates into CASTDLGQRDTEAFF.

The CDR3 DNA follows: TGTGCCAGCAACGCGCAGGGGGCCGCTGAAGCTTTCTTT. Protein: CASNAQGAAEAFF. The chain recombines TRBV2 with TRBJ1-1; 8 nucleotides agree with TRBD1. V lost 7 bases and J lost 6; bases outside the gene matches: 7. CDR1 is SNHLY and CDR2 is FYNNEI in the germline V gene. This CDR3 spans 13 amino acids. Using reference TRBV2 and TRBJ1-1 for the parts outside the CDR3, the full variable domain is EPEVTQTPSHQVTQMGQEVILRCVPISNHLYFYWYRQILGQKVEFLVSFYNNEISEKSEIFDDQFSVERPDGSNFTLKIRSTKLEDSAMYFCASNAQGAAEAFFGQGTRLTVV.

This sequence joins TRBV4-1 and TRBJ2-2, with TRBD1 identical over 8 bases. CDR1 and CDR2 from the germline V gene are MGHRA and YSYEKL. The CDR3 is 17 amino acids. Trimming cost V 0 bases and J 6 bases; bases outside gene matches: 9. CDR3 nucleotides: TGCGCCAGCAGCCAAGAAGACACCAGGGGGCCGGCCGGGGAGCTGTTTTTT. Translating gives CASSQEDTRGPAGELFF.

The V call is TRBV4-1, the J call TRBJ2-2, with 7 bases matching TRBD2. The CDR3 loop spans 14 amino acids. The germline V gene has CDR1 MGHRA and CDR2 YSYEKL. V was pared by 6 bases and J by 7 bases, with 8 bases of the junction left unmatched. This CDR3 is CASRQTGGYGELFF. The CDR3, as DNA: TGCGCCAGCAGACAAACCGGGGGGTACGGGGAGCTGTTTTTT.

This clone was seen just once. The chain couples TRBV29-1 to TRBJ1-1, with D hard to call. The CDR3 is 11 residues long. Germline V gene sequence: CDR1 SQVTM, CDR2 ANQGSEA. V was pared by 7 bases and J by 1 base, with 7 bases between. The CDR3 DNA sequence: TGCAGCGCTTCGGGGAACACTGAAGCTTTCTTT. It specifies CSASGNTEAFF. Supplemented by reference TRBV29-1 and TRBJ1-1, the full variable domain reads SAVISQKPSRDICQRGTSLTIQCQVDSQVTMMFWYRQQPGQSLTLIATANQGSEATYESGFVIDKFPISRPNLTFSTLTVSNMSPEDSSIYLCSASGNTEAFFGQGTRLTVV.

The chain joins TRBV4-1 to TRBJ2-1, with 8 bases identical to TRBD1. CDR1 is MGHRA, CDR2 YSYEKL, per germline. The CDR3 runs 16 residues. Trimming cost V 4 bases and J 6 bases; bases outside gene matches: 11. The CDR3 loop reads CASSPLHGTGINEQFF. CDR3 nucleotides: TGCGCCAGCAGCCCCCTGCACGGGACAGGCATCAATGAGCAGTTCTTC.

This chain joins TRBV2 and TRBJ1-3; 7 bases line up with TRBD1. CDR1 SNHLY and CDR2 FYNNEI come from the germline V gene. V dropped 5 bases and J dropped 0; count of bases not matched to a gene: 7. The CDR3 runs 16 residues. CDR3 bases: TGTGCCAGCAGTAGGGACAGTATTAGCTCTGGAAACACCATATATTTT. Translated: CASSRDSISSGNTIYF.

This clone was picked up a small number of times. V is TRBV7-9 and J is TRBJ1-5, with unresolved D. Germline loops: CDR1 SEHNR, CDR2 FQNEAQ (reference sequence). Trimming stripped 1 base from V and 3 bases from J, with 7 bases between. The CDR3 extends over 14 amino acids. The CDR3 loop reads CASSLETNNQPQHF. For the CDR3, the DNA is TGTGCCAGCAGCTTAGAGACTAACAATCAGCCCCAGCATTTT.

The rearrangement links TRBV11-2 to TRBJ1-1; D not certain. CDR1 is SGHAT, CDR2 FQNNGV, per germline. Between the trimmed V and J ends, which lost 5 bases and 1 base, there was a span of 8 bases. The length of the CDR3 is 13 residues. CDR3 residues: CASSPGPNTEAFF. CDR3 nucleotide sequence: TGTGCCAGCAGCCCTGGGCCGAACACTGAAGCTTTCTTT.

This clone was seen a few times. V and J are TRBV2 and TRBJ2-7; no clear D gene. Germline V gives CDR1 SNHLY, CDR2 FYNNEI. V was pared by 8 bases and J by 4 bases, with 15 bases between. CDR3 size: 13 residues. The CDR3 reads CASLLSVRYEQYF. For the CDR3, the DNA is TGTGCCAGCCTACTAAGCGTTCGGTACGAGCAGTACTTC.

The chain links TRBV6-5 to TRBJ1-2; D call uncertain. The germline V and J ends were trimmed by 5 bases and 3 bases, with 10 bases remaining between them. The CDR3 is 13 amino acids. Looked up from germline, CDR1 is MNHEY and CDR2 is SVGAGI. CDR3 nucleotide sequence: TGTGCCAGCAGTCCCGGACTGGACTATGGCTACACCTTC. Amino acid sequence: CASSPGLDYGYTF.

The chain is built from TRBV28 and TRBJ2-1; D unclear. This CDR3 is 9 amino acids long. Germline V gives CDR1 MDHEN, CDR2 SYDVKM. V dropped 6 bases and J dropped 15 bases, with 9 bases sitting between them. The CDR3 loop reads CASSPRWFF. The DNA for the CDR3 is TGTGCCAGCAGCCCCAGGTGGTTCTTC.

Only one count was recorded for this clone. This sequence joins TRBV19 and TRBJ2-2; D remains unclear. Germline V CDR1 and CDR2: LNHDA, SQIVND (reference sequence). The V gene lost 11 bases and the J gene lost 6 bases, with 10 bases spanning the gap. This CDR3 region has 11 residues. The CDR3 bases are TGTGCCTCCATGCAGGCCGGGGAGCTGTTTTTT. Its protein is CASMQAGELFF.

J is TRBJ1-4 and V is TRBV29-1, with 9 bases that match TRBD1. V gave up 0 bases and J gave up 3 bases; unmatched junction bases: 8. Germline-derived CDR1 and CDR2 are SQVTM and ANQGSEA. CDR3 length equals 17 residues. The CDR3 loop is CSVEDPSNRGPNEKLFF. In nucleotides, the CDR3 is TGCAGCGTTGAAGATCCGTCGAACAGGGGGCCTAATGAAAAACTGTTTTTT. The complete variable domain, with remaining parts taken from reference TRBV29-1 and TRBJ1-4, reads SAVISQKPSRDICQRGTSLTIQCQVDSQVTMMFWYRQQPGQSLTLIATANQGSEATYESGFVIDKFPISRPNLTFSTLTVSNMSPEDSSIYLCSVEDPSNRGPNEKLFFGSGTQLSVL.

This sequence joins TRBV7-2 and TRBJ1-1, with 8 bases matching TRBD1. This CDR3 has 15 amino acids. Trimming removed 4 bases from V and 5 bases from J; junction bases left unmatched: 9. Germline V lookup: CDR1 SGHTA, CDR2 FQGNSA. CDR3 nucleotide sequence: TGTGCCAGCAGCTGGGGGCAGGGGGCCGGTACTGAAGCTTTCTTT. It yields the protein CASSWGQGAGTEAFF.

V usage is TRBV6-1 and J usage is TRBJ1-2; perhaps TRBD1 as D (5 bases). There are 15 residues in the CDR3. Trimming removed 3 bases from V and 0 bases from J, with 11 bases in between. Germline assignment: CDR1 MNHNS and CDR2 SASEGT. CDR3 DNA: TGTGCCAGCAGTGAGGTACAGGCCTCTAACTATGGCTACACCTTC. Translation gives CASSEVQASNYGYTF.

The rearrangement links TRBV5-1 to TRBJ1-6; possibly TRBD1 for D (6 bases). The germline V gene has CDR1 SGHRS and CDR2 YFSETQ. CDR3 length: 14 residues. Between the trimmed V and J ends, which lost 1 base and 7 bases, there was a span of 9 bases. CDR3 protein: CASSLTGTNSPLHF. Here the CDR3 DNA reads TGCGCCAGCAGCTTGACAGGGACCAATTCACCCCTCCACTTT.

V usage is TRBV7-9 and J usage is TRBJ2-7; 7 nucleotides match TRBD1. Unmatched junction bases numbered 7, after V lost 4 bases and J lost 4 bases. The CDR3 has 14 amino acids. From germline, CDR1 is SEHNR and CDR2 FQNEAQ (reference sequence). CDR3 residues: CASSSGQARYEQYF. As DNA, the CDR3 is TGTGCCAGCAGCTCCGGACAGGCCCGATACGAGCAGTACTTC. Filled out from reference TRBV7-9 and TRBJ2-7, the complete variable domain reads DTGVSQNPRHKITKRGQNVTFRCDPISEHNRLYWYRQTLGQGPEFLTYFQNEAQLEKSRLLSDRFSAERPKGSFSTLEIQRTEQGDSAMYLCASSSGQARYEQYFGPGTRLTVT.